In its sample, the clone carrying this T cell receptor (beta chain) was seen once. Other DNA sequences of this sample code for an identical CDR3. The CDR3 runs to 13 residues. Looked up from germline, CDR1 is SEHNR and CDR2 is FQNEAQ (reference sequence). V lost 6 bases and J lost 4, with 12 bases in between. Assay: immunoSEQ multiplex PCR; the TCRdb copy retains only in-frame clones and omits some. Seen here are 90,000 to 150,000 clones, around 87% observed once, and the top ten hold around 2.1%. The data derive from a study of blood T cell repertoires in COVID-19. The receptor's source is a woman between 45 and 65 years old with acute or convalescent COVID-19. The rearrangement joins TRBV7-9 to TRBJ1-2; D uncertain. Sequenced material: peripheral blood. CDR3 loop: CASSPGRGYGYTF. CDR3 nucleotides: TGTGCCAGCAGTCCGGGTCGGGGCTATGGCTACACCTTC.